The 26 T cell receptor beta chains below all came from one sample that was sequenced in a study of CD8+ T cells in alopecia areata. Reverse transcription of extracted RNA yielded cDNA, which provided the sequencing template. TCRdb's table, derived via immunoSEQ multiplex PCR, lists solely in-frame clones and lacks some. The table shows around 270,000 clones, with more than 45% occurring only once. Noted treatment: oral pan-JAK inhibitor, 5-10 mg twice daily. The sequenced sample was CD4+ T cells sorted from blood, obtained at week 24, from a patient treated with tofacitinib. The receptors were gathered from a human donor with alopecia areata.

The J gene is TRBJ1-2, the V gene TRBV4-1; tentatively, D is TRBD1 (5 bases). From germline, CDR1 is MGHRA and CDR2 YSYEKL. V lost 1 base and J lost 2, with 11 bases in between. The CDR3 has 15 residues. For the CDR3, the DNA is TGCGCCAGCAGCCAAGGGGACCGGTCGAACTATGGCTACACCTTC. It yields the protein CASSQGDRSNYGYTF.

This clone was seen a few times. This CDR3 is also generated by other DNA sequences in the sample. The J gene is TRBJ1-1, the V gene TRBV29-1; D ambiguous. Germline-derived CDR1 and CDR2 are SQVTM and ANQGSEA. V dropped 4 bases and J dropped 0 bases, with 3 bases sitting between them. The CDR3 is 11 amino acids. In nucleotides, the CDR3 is TGCAGCGTTGCTATGAACACTGAAGCTTTCTTT. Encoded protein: CSVAMNTEAFF.

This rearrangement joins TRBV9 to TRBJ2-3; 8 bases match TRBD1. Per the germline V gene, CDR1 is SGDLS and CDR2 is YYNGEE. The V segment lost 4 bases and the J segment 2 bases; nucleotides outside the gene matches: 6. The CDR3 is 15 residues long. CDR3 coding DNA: TGTGCCAGCAGCTCGGACAGGGCGGTCACAGATACGCAGTATTTT. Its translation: CASSSDRAVTDTQYF.

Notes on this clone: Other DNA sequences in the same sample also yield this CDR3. Here the CDR3 reads CSVDRGRETQYF. CDR3 nucleotides: TGCAGCGTTGACAGGGGGAGAGAGACCCAGTACTTC. This chain connects TRBV29-1 to TRBJ2-5; 7 bases match TRBD1. Germline values: CDR1 SQVTM, CDR2 ANQGSEA. The CDR3 contains 12 residues. Trimming at V came to 3 bases and at J to 4 bases, leaving 2 bases not matched to a gene.

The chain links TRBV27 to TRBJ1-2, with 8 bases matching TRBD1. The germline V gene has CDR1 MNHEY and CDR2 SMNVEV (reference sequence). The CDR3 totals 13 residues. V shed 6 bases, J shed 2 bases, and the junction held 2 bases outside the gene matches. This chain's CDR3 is CASRNRGNYGYTF. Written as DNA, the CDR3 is TGTGCCAGCAGAAACAGGGGGAACTATGGCTACACCTTC.

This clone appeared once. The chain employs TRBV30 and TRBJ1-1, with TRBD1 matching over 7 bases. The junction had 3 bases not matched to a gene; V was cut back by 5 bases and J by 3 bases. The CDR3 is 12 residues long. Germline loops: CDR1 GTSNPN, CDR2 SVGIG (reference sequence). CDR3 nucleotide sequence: TGTGCCTGGTCTACAGGGGACACTGAAGCTTTCTTT. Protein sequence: CAWSTGDTEAFF. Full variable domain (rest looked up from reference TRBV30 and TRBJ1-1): SQTIHQWPATLVQPVGSPLSLECTVEGTSNPNLYWYRQAAGRGLQLLFYSVGIGQISSEVPQNLSASRPQDRQFILSSKKLLLSDSGFYLCAWSTGDTEAFFGQGTRLTVV.

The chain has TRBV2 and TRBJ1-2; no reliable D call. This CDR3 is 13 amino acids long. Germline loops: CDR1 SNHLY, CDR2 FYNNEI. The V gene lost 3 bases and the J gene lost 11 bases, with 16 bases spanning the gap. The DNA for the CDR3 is TGTGCCAGCAGTGATCCCGGGGAGGTGAGGTACACCTTC. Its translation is CASSDPGEVRYTF.

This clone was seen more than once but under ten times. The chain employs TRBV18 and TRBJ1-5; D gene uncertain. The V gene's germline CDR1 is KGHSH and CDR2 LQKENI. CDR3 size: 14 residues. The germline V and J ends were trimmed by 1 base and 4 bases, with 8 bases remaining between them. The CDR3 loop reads CASSPRQVNQPQHF. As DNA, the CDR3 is TGTGCCAGCTCACCACGGCAGGTTAATCAGCCCCAGCATTTT.

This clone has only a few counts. The chain's CDR3 is CASSLAQGLETQYF. The CDR3 coding sequence is TGCGCCAGCAGCTTGGCACAGGGTCTAGAGACCCAGTACTTC. V and J are TRBV5-1 and TRBJ2-5; D is perhaps TRBD1 (6 bases). Deletions cut 0 bases from V and 4 bases from J, with 10 bases between. CDR1 and CDR2 from the germline V gene are SGHRS and YFSETQ. The CDR3 contains 14 residues.

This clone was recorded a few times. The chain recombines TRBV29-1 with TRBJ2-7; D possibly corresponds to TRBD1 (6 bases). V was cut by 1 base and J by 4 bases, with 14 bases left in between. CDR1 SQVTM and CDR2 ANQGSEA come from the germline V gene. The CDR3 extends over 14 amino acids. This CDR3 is CSVEGGQTAYEQYF. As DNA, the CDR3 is TGCAGCGTTGAAGGCGGACAGACCGCGTACGAGCAGTACTTC.

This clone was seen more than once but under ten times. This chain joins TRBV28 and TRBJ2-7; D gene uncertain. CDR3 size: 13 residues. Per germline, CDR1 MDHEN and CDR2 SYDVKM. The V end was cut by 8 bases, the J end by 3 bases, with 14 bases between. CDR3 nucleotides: TGTGCCAGCCTGAATTCTTACGGCTACGAGCAGTACTTC. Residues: CASLNSYGYEQYF.

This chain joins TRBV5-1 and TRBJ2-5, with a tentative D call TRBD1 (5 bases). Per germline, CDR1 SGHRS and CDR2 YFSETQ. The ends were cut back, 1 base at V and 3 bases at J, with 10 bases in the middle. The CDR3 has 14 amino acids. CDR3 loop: CASSLSRVKETQYF. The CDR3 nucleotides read TGCGCCAGCAGCTTGTCCAGGGTGAAAGAGACCCAGTACTTC. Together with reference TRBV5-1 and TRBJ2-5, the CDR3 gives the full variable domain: KAGVTQTPRYLIKTRGQQVTLSCSPISGHRSVSWYQQTPGQGLQFLFEYFSETQRNKGNFPGRFSGRQFSNSRSEMNVSTLELGDSALYLCASSLSRVKETQYFGPGTRLLVL.

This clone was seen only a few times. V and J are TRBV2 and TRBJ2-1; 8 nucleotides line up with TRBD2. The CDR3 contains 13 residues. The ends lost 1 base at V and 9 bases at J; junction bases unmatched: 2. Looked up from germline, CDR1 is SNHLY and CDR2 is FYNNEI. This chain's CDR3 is CASSEGLAGEQFF. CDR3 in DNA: TGTGCCAGCAGTGAAGGGCTAGCGGGTGAGCAGTTCTTC.

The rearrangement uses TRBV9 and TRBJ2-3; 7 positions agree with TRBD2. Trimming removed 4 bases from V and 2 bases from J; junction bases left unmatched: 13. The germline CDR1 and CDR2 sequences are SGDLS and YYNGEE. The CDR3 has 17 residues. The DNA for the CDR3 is TGTGCCAGCAGCTCATATAGCGCGGGGGACCTCACAGATACGCAGTATTTT. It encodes CASSSYSAGDLTDTQYF.

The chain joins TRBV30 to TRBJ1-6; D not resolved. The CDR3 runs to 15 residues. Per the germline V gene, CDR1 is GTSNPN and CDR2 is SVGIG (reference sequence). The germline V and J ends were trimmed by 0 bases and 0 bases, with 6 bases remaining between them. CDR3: CAWSVGSSYNSPLHF. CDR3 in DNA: TGTGCCTGGAGTGTGGGCAGCTCCTATAATTCACCCCTCCACTTT.

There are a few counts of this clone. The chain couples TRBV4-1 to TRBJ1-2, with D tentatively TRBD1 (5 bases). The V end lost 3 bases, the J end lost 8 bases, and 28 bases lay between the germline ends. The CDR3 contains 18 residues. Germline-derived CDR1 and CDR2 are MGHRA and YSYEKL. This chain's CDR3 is CASSHVRGTLEMGQGYTF. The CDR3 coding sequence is TGCGCCAGCAGCCACGTCCGGGGTACTCTGGAAATGGGGCAGGGCTACACCTTC.

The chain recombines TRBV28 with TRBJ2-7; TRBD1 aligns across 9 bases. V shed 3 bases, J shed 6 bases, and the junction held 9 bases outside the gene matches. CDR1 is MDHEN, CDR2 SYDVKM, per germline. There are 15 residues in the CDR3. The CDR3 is CASSFFGTGSGEQYF. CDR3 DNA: TGTGCCAGCAGTTTTTTCGGGACAGGGTCGGGCGAGCAGTACTTC.

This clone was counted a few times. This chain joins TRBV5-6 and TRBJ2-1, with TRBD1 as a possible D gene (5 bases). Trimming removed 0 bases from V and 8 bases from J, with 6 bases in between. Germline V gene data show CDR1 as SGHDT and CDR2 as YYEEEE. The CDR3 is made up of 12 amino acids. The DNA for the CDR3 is TGTGCCAGCAGCTTGGGGACATATGAGCAGTTCTTC. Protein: CASSLGTYEQFF.

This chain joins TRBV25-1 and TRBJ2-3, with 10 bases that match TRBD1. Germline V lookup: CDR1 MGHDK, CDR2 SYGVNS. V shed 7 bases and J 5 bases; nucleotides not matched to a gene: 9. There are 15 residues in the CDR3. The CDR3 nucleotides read TGTGCCAGCACCGAGGGGACAGGGGTGATAGATACGCAGTATTTT. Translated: CASTEGTGVIDTQYF.

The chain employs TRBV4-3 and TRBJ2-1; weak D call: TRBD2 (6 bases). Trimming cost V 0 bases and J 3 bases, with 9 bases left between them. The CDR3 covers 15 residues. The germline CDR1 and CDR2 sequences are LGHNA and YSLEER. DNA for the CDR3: TGCGCCAGCAGCCAAGAAGGGCGGGGCTACAATGAGCAGTTCTTC. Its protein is CASSQEGRGYNEQFF.

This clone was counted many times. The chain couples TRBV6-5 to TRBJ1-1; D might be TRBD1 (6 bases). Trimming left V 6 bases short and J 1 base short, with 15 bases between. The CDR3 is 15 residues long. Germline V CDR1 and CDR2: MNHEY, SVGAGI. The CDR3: CASRPSPGQNTEAFF. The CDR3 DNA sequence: TGTGCCAGCAGACCATCCCCGGGACAGAACACTGAAGCTTTCTTT.

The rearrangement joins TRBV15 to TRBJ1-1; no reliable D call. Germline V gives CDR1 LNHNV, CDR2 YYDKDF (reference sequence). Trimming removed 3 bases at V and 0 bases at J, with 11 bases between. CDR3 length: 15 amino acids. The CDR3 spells CATSRNSNMNTEAFF. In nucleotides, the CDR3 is TGTGCCACCAGCAGGAATTCAAACATGAACACTGAAGCTTTCTTT.

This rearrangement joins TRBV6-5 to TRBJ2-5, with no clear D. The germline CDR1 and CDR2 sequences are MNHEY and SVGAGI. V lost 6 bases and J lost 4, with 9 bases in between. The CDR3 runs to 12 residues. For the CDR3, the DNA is TGTGCCAGCAGCCAACACGGAGAGACCCAGTACTTC. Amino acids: CASSQHGETQYF.

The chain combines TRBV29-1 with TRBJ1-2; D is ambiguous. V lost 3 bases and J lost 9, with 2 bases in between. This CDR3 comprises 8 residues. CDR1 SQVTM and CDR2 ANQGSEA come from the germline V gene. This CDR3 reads CSVESYTF. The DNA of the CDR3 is TGCAGCGTTGAGAGCTACACCTTC. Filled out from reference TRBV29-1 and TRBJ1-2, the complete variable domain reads SAVISQKPSRDICQRGTSLTIQCQVDSQVTMMFWYRQQPGQSLTLIATANQGSEATYESGFVIDKFPISRPNLTFSTLTVSNMSPEDSSIYLCSVESYTFGSGTRLTVV.

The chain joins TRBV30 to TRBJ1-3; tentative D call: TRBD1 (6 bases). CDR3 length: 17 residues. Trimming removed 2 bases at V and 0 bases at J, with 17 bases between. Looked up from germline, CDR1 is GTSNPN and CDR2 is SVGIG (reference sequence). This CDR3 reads CAWSKARDRNSGNTIYF. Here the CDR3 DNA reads TGTGCCTGGAGTAAGGCCCGCGACAGGAACTCTGGAAACACCATATATTTT. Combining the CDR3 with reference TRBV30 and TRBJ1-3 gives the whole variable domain SQTIHQWPATLVQPVGSPLSLECTVEGTSNPNLYWYRQAAGRGLQLLFYSVGIGQISSEVPQNLSASRPQDRQFILSSKKLLLSDSGFYLCAWSKARDRNSGNTIYFGEGSWLTVV.

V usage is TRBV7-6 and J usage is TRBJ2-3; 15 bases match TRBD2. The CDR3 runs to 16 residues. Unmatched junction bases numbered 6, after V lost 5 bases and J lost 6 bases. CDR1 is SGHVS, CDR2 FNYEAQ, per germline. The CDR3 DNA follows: TGTGCCAGCAGCCAAGGACTAGCGGGGGGGCCGGATACGCAGTATTTT. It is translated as CASSQGLAGGPDTQYF. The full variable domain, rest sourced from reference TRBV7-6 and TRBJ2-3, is GAGVSQSPRYKVTKRGQDVALRCDPISGHVSLYWYRQALGQGPEFLTYFNYEAQQDKSGLPNDRFSAERPEGSISTLTIQRTEQRDSAMYRCASSQGLAGGPDTQYFGPGTRLTVL.